What follows is one TCR beta chain and its context. This entry belongs to a study of T cells expressing NK-cell markers. TCRdb reprocessed the 5' RACE reads; each CDR3 protein has one entry and no DNA is given. The sample has 150,000 to 180,000 distinct CDR3 sequences. The CDR3 totals 12 residues. CDR1 and CDR2 from the germline V gene are GTSNPN and SVGIG (reference sequence). This receptor was identified in a woman aged 50 to 65 in good health. The chain has TRBV30 and TRBJ2-2. Sequencing input: blood T cells: a sorted CD56 or NKG2C T cell subset, CD4+ or CD8+ T cells, or bulk PBMC T cells (not recorded which). This CDR3 reads CAWSVRPGELFF. The full variable domain, in which reference TRBV30 and TRBJ2-2 provide the parts outside the CDR3, is SQTIHQWPATLVQPVGSPLSLECTVEGTSNPNLYWYRQAAGRGLQLLFYSVGIGQISSEVPQNLSASRPQDRQFILSSKKLLLSDSGFYLCAWSVRPGELFFGEGSRLTVL.